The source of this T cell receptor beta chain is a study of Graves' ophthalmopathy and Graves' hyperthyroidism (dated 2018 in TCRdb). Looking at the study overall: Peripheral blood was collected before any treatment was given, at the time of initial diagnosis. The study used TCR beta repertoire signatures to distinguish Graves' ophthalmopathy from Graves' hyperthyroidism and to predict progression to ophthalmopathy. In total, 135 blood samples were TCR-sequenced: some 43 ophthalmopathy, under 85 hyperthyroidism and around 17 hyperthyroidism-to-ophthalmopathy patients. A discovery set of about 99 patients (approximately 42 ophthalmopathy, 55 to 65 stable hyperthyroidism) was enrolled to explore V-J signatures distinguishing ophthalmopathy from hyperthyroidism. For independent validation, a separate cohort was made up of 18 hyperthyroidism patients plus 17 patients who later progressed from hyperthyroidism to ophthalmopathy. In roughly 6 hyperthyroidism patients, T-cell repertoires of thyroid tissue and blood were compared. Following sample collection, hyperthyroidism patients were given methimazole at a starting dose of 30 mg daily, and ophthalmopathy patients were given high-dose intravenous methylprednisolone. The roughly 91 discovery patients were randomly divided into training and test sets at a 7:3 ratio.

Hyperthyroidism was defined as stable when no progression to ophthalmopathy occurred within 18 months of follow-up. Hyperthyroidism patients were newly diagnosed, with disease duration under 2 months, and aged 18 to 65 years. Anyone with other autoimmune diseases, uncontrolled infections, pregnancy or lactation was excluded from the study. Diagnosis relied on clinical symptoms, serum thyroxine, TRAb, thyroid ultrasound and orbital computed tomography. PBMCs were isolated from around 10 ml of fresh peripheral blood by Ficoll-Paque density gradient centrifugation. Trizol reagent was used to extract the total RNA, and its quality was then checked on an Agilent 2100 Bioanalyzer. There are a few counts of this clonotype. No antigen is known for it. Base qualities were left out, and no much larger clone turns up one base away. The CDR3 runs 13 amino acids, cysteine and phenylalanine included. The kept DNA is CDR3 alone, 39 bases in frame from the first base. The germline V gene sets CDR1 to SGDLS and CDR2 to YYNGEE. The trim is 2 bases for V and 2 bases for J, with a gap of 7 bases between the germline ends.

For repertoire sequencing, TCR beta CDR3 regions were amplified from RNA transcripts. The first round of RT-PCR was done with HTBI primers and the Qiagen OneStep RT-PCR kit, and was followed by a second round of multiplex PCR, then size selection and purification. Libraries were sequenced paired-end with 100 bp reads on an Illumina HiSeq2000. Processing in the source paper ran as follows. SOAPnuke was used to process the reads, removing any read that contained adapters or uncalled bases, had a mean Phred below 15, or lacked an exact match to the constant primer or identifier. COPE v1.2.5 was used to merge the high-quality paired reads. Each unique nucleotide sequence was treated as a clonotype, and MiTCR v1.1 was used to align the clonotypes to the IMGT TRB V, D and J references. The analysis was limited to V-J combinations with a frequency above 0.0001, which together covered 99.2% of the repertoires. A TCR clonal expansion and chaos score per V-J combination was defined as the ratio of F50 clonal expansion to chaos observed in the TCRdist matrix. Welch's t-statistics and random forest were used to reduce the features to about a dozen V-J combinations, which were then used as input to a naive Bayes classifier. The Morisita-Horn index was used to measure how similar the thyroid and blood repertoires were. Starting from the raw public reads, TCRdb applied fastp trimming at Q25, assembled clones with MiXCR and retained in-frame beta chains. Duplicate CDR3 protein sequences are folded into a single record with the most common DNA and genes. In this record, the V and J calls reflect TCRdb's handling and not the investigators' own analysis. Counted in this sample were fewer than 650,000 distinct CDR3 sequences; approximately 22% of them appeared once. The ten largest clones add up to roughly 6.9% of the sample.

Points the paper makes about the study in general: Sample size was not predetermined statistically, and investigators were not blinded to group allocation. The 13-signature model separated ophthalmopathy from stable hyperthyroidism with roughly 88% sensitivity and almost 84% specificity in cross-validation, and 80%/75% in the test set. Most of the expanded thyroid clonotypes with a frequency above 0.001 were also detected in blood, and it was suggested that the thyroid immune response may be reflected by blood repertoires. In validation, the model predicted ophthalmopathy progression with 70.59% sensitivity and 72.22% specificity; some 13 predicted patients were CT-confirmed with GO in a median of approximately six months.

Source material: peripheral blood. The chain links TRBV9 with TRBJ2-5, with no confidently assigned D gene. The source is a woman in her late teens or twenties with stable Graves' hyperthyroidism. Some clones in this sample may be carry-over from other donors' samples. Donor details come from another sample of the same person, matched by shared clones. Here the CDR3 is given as CASSVQYQETQYF. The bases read TGTGCCAGCAGCGTTCAATATCAAGAGACCCAGTACTTC.